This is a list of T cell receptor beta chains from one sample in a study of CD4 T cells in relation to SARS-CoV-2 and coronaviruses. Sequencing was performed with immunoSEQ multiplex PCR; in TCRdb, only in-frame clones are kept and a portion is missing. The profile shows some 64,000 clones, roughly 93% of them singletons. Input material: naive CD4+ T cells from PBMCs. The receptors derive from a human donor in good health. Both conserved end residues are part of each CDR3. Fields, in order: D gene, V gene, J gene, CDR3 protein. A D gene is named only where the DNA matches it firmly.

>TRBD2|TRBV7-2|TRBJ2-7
CASSLTSTYEQYF
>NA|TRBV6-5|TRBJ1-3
CASSSDRTSGNTIYF
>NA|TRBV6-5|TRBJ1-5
CASILTGNQPQHF
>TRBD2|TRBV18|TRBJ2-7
CASSPGTSDSYEQYF
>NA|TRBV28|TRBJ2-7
CASRFTVGEQYF
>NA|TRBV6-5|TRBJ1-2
CASSLLGLYGYTF
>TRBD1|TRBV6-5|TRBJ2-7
CASSLDRAGVYEQYF
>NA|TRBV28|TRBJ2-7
CASSFTGAEAYEQYF
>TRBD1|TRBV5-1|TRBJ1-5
CASSLGTGFNQPQHF
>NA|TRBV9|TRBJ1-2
CASSVDPGDVYGYTF
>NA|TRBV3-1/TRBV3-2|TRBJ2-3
CASSLPVGDTQYF
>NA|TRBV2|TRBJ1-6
CASSTSLILHF
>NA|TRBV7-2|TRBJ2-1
CASSLTTVEQFF
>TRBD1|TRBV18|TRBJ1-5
CASSRSGTGGFSNQPQHF
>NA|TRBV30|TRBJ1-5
CAWSTGSNQPQHF
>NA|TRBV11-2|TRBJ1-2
CASSPQSNYGYTF